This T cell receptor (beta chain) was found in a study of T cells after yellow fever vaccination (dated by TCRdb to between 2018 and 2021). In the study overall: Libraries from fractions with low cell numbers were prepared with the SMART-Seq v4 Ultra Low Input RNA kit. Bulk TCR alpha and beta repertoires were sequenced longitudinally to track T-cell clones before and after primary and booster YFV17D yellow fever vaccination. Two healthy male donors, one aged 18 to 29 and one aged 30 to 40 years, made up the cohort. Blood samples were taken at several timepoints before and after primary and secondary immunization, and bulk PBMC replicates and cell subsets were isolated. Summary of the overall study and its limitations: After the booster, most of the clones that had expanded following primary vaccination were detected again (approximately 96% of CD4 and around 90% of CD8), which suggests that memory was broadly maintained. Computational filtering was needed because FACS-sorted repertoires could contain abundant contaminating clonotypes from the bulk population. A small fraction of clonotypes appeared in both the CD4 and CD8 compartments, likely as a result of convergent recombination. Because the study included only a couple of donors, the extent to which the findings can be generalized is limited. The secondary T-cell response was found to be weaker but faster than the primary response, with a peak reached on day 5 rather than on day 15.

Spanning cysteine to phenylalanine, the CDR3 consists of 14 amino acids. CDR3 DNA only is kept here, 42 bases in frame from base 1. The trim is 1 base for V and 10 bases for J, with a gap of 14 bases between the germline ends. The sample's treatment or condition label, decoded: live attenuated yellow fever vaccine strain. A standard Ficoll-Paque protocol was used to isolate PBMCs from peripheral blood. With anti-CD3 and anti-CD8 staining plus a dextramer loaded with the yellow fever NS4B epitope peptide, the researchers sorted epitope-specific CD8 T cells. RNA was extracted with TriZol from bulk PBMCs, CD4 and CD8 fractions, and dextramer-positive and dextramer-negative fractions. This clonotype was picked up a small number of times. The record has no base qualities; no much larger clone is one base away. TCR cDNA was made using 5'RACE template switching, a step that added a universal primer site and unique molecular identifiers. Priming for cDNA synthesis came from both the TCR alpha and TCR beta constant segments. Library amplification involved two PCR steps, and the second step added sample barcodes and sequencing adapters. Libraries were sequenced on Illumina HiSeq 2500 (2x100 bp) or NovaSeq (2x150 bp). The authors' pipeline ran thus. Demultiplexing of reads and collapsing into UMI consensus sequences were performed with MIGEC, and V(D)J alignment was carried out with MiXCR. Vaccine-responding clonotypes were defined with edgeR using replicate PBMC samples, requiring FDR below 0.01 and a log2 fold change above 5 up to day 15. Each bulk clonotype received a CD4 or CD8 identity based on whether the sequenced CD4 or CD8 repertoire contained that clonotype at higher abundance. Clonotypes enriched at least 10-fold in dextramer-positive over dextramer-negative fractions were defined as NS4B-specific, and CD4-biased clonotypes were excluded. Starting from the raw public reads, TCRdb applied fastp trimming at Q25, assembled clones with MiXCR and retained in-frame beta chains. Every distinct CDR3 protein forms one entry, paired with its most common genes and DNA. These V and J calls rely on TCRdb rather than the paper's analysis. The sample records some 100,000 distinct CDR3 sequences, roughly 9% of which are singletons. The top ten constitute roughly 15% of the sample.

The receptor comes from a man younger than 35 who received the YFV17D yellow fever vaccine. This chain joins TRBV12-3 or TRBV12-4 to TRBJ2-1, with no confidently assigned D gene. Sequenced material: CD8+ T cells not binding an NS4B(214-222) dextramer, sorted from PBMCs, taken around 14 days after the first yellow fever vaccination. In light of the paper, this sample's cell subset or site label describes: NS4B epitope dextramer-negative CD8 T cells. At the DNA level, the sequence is TGTGCCAGCAGTTTAGTTGCTCCCCCTGGGGAGCAGTTCTTC. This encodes CASSLVAPPGEQFF.